This TCR beta chain was sequenced for a study of radiation and T cells in renal cell carcinoma. Time point described: blood 2 weeks post-SBRT. Treatment reported: 15 Gy SBRT to primary tumor, nephrectomy 4 weeks later. This renal cell carcinoma was of the clear cell type. The CDR3 covers 13 residues. V was cut by 0 bases and J by 8 bases, with 7 bases left in between. Germline V gives CDR1 LNHNV, CDR2 YYDKDF (reference sequence). Produced via immunoSEQ multiplex PCR; TCRdb's table is partial and in-frame only. The data hold 65,000 to 80,000 clones, with 80% to 90% observed a single time. Sequencing used blood, obtained from a patient whose treatment included radiotherapy and nephrectomy. The chain employs TRBV15 and TRBJ1-4, with D unclear. The clonotype comes from a woman between 45 and 60 years old with renal cell carcinoma. CDR3 sequence reads: CATSRDRVEKLFF. CDR3 nucleotide sequence: TGTGCCACCAGCAGAGATCGGGTGGAAAAACTGTTTTTT.